Shown below are 18 T cell receptor beta chains from a single sample sequenced in a study of cytomegalovirus exposure and HLA in healthy donors. The PCR contained 60 Vbeta and 13 Jbeta primers. The method was immunoSEQ multiplex PCR; TCRdb's version includes in-frame clones alone and lacks a portion of them. This table holds about 59,000 clones, about 80% found once. Sequencing was done on a sample of PBMCs. The receptors stem from a woman between 35 and 50 years old in good health and CMV-seronegative.

This chain connects TRBV5-1 to TRBJ1-1; 9 nucleotides line up with TRBD1. CDR1 is SGHRS and CDR2 is YFSETQ in the germline V gene. Trimming at V came to 3 bases and at J to 1 base, leaving 4 bases not matched to a gene. The CDR3 sequence is 15 residues long. CDR3 sequence reads: CASSSRQGGNTEAFF. The CDR3 nucleotides are TGCGCCAGCAGCTCCCGACAGGGGGGGAACACTGAAGCTTTCTTT.

This chain uses TRBV5-4 with TRBJ2-2, with 8 bases fitting TRBD2. J lost 8 bases, V lost 0 bases, and 6 bases had no gene match. This CDR3 is built from 15 residues. CDR1 and CDR2 (germline): SGHNT, YYREEE (reference sequence). This chain's CDR3 is CASSLVGLVSGELFF. The CDR3 region has the DNA TGTGCCAGCAGCTTGGTGGGACTAGTATCTGGGGAGCTGTTTTTT.

The genes are TRBV28 and TRBJ1-1; D is uncertain. This CDR3 contains 10 residues. The germline gives CDR1 MDHEN, CDR2 SYDVKM. Trimming took off 6 bases at V and 11 bases at J, with 10 bases between the two ends. Here the CDR3 DNA reads TGTGCCAGCAGACGAGGGTCGGCTTTCTTT. It yields the protein CASRRGSAFF.

The chain recombines TRBV7-2 with TRBJ2-5, with 9 nucleotides matching TRBD2. V lost 3 bases and J lost 3; bases outside the gene matches: 5. Germline values: CDR1 SGHTA, CDR2 FQGNSA. The CDR3 runs to 15 residues. CDR3 region: CASSFMASGKETQYF. The CDR3 nucleotides read TGTGCCAGCAGCTTTATGGCTAGCGGGAAAGAGACCCAGTACTTC.

The sample holds one count of this clone. V usage is TRBV5-1 and J usage is TRBJ2-7; tentative D call: TRBD1 (6 bases). Per the germline V gene, CDR1 is SGHRS and CDR2 is YFSETQ. This CDR3 region has 15 residues. The V end lost 0 bases, the J end lost 1 base, and 11 bases lay between the germline ends. The CDR3 here is CASSLGDTRSYEQYF. The CDR3 region has the DNA TGCGCCAGCAGCTTGGGGGACACGAGGTCCTACGAGCAGTACTTC.

The V call is TRBV5-4, the J call TRBJ1-4, with 9 bases fitting TRBD1. The CDR3 spans 14 residues. J gave up 7 bases and V 2 bases, and 3 bases lay outside the gene matches. CDR1 and CDR2 (germline): SGHNT, YYREEE (reference sequence). In DNA, the CDR3 is TGTGCCAGCAGCTTACAGGGGGCGGGTGAAAAACTGTTTTTT. Translation: CASSLQGAGEKLFF.

The CDR3, as DNA: TGTGCCTGGAGTTGGTCCGGGGGATCAAAGAATGAGCAGTTCTTC. As protein: CAWSWSGGSKNEQFF. The chain carries TRBV30 and TRBJ2-1; a weak D match, TRBD2 (6 bases). The CDR3 covers 15 residues. V dropped 2 bases and J dropped 7 bases, with 18 bases sitting between them. Germline loops: CDR1 GTSNPN, CDR2 SVGIG (reference sequence).

This chain joins TRBV7-8 and TRBJ1-5; D remains unclear. The germline CDR1 and CDR2 sequences are SGHVS and FQNEAQ. Trimming pared 1 base from V and 1 base from J, leaving 14 bases between. This CDR3 is 17 amino acids long. CDR3 loop: CASSLGVSTPSNQPQHF. DNA of the CDR3: TGTGCCAGCAGCTTAGGAGTATCGACACCCAGCAATCAGCCCCAGCATTTT.

The V gene is TRBV7-9, the J gene TRBJ2-7; TRBD2 aligns across 8 bases. V was pared by 5 bases and J by 0 bases, with 6 bases of the junction left unmatched. CDR3 length: 15 amino acids. Germline CDR1 SEHNR, CDR2 FQNEAQ (reference sequence). The CDR3 DNA reads TGTGCCAGCAGCCCGGGGGGGGGACTCTCCTACGAGCAGTACTTC. The encoded protein is CASSPGGGLSYEQYF.

The chain is built from TRBV4-3 and TRBJ1-1, with D uncertain. CDR3 length equals 14 residues. The germline V and J ends were trimmed by 0 bases and 4 bases, with 9 bases remaining between them. Germline V lookup: CDR1 LGHNA, CDR2 YSLEER. CDR3 amino acids: CASSQERGSTEAFF. For the CDR3, the DNA is TGCGCCAGCAGCCAAGAACGAGGGAGCACTGAAGCTTTCTTT.

This sequence joins TRBV27 and TRBJ2-5; 12 positions agree with TRBD2. Germline CDR1 and CDR2: MNHEY and SMNVEV (reference sequence). V dropped 5 bases and J dropped 5; count of bases not matched to a gene: 6. The length of the CDR3 is 15 residues. CDR3: CASSQWTSGIETQYF. CDR3 nucleotides: TGTGCCAGCAGTCAGTGGACTAGCGGGATCGAGACCCAGTACTTC.

The V gene is TRBV6-4, the J gene TRBJ2-1; perhaps TRBD1 as D (6 bases). Trimming took off 0 bases at V and 0 bases at J, with 9 bases between the two ends. This CDR3 has 16 residues. Germline V gene data show CDR1 as MRHNA and CDR2 as SNTAGT. The CDR3 protein is CASSDSEQGSYNEQFF. CDR3 nucleotides: TGTGCCAGCAGTGACTCTGAACAGGGCTCCTACAATGAGCAGTTCTTC.

The V gene is TRBV11-2, the J gene TRBJ1-1; TRBD1 matches 7 bases. With 5 bases clipped from V and 8 bases from J, the junction kept 11 bases outside the gene matches. CDR3 size: 14 residues. Germline CDR1 and CDR2: SGHAT and FQNNGV. The CDR3 nucleotides are TGTGCCAGCAGCAACCTGACAGGGTATTTCGAAGCTTTCTTT. Protein: CASSNLTGYFEAFF.

The chain employs TRBV10-3 and TRBJ1-2; no clear D. The germline CDR1 and CDR2 sequences are ENHRY and SYGVKD. The CDR3 loop spans 15 amino acids. V lost 6 bases and J lost 4, with 18 bases in between. The CDR3 is CAIRSSLRTFYGYTF. The CDR3 DNA is TGTGCCATCAGATCCTCACTCAGGACTTTCTATGGCTACACCTTC.

V usage is TRBV28 and J usage is TRBJ2-7; TRBD2 aligns across 13 bases. J lost 2 bases, V lost 5 bases, and 9 bases had no gene match. CDR3 length: 17 amino acids. Germline CDR1 and CDR2: MDHEN and SYDVKM. This CDR3 is CASSLRTSGGPAYEQYF. In nucleotides, the CDR3 is TGTGCCAGCAGTCTTCGGACTAGCGGGGGACCCGCCTACGAGCAGTACTTC.

The chain employs TRBV7-9 and TRBJ2-5; D possibly corresponds to TRBD1 (5 bases). V lost 5 bases and J 4 bases, leaving 11 bases between the germline ends. Germline V gene lookup returns CDR1 SEHNR and CDR2 FQNEAQ (reference sequence). This CDR3 has 13 residues. The CDR3 protein is CASSPRVGETQYF. CDR3 in DNA: TGTGCCAGCAGCCCCAGGGTGGGAGAGACCCAGTACTTC.

Note on this clone: Its ends do not fully match the called genes, so a read error is possible. The J gene is TRBJ2-7, the V gene TRBV27; TRBD2 aligns across 11 bases. The CDR3 contains 12 residues. In germline, CDR1 is MNHEY, CDR2 SMNVEV (reference sequence). The CDR3 region is CASSSQGLAEAF. The DNA of the CDR3 is TGTGCCAGCAGTTCCCAGGGACTAGCGGAAGCCTTC.

The chain recombines TRBV18 with TRBJ1-6; the D is unclear. In germline, CDR1 is KGHSH, CDR2 LQKENI. The CDR3 extends over 14 amino acids. Trimming removed 3 bases from V and 5 bases from J, with 8 bases in between. The CDR3 nucleotides read TGTGCCAGCTCACCGACGGGTGATAATTCACCCCTCCACTTT. It specifies CASSPTGDNSPLHF.